This TCR beta chain is drawn from a study of blood T cell repertoires in COVID-19. The CDR3 spans 14 residues. V lost 5 bases to trimming and J lost 5 bases, with 15 bases between them. CDR1 and CDR2 (germline): SGHVS, FQNEAQ. The data were produced by immunoSEQ multiplex PCR, yet TCRdb's version contains in-frame clones alone and is incomplete. The sample yields tens of thousands of clones, about 88% seen once. This clone was recorded once. The clonotype was recovered from a woman aged 70 to 79 with active COVID-19. The chain uses TRBV7-8 and TRBJ1-1; D gene unclear. Sequencing used peripheral blood. CDR3 DNA sequence: TGTGCCAGCAGCAGGCACGGGGAGAGGACTGAAGCTTTCTTT. Translated, it gives CASSRHGERTEAFF.